This record concerns one T cell receptor beta chain sequence. Researchers ran the PCR with 60 Vbeta and 13 Jbeta primers. Clones were read by immunoSEQ multiplex PCR, and TCRdb kept only the in-frame ones, dropping some. The table lists about 97,000 clones, 73% of them singletons, with roughly 3.5% in the top ten. This record comes from a study of cytomegalovirus exposure and HLA in healthy donors. Germline CDR1 WNHNN, CDR2 SYGVQD (reference sequence). V trimming: 6 bases; J trimming: 5 bases; junction bases outside the gene matches: 12. The CDR3 covers 16 residues. The chain uses TRBV10-1 and TRBJ2-2, with 7 bases matching TRBD1. This TCR derives from a man between 40 and 49 years old in good health and CMV-seronegative. Sequencing used PBMCs. The CDR3 DNA sequence: TGCGCCAGCAGGGCGACAGGGCTGCGGATGACCGGGGAGCTGTTTTTT. Protein product: CASRATGLRMTGELFF.